These 10 T cell receptor beta chains originate from one sample sequenced in a study of metastatic and nonmetastatic thyroid tumors. Using MiXCR, TCRdb re-called clones from the PCR reads. Among around 19,000 clones listed, roughly 24% were seen once. Treatment of any kind had been given to no patient before thyroid surgery. Specimen: tumor tissue. The origin of the receptors is a female donor with papillary thyroid cancer or a benign thyroid nodule (not recorded which). Some clones in this sample may be carry-over from other donors' samples.

By its share, this clone is medium-sized. The gene calls are TRBV6-1 and TRBJ1-1; 7 positions match TRBD1. Germline V gives CDR1 MNHNS, CDR2 SASEGT. After removal of 6 bases from V and 6 bases from J, the junction contained 7 bases not matched to a gene. This CDR3 contains 13 residues. CDR3 residues: CASSPDRDAEAFF. DNA of the CDR3: TGTGCCAGCAGCCCAGACAGGGACGCTGAAGCTTTCTTT.

A single count supports this clone. The J gene is TRBJ1-2, the V gene TRBV5-1; possibly TRBD1 for D (5 bases). The CDR3 is 14 amino acids. With 0 bases removed from V and 6 bases from J, the gap between germline ends came to 12 bases. The germline V gene has CDR1 SGHRS and CDR2 YFSETQ. CDR3 bases: TGCGCCAGCAGCTTGGTGGGGGATAGGCATGGCTACACCTTC. This translates into CASSLVGDRHGYTF.

This clone was seen ten or more times. This rearrangement joins TRBV4-3 to TRBJ2-5; D is tentatively TRBD1 or TRBD2 (5 bases each). Germline V gene sequence: CDR1 LGHNA, CDR2 YSLEER. CDR3 length: 17 amino acids. Trimming removed 0 bases from V and 2 bases from J, with 16 bases in between. The DNA for the CDR3 is TGCGCCAGCAGCCAAGAAGAGGGGTATGGGAGTCAAGAGACCCAGTACTTC. As protein: CASSQEEGYGSQETQYF.

Worth noting for this clone: At one of its ends the junction is not consistent with the germline gene, which may arise from a read error. The chain employs TRBV11-2 and TRBJ2-1, with 9 nucleotides matching TRBD2. CDR3 length: 18 residues. Germline V gene lookup returns CDR1 SGHAT and CDR2 FQNNGV. The chain's CDR3 is CASSPCGGTSRIRDEQFF. CDR3 sequence (DNA): TGTGCAAGCAGCCCCTGCGGTGGGACTAGCAGAATTAGGGATGAGCAGTTCTTC.

This clone was detected ten times or more. This may stem from a read error, because a much larger clone lies one nucleotide away. The rearrangement uses TRBV2 and TRBJ2-1, with D perhaps matching TRBD1 or TRBD2 (7 bases each). From germline, CDR1 is SNHLY and CDR2 FYNNEI. CDR3 length: 14 amino acids. V was clipped by 8 bases and J by 7 bases, with 18 bases between them. The CDR3 bases are TGTGCCAGCGGTGGAGGGGGCGGGGGAAATGAGCAGTTCTTC. Amino acid sequence: CASGGGGGGNEQFF. The whole variable domain, remainder taken from reference TRBV2 and TRBJ2-1, is EPEVTQTPSHQVTQMGQEVILRCVPISNHLYFYWYRQILGQKVEFLVSFYNNEISEKSEIFDDQFSVERPDGSNFTLKIRSTKLEDSAMYFCASGGGGGGNEQFFGPGTRLTVL.

This clone showed up just a few times. This sequence joins TRBV24-1 and TRBJ2-7; D call uncertain. The ends were cut back, 3 bases at V and 3 bases at J, with 14 bases in the middle. Germline CDR1 and CDR2: KGHDR and SFDVKD. The CDR3 extends over 15 amino acids. The CDR3 region is CATSDGYPHHYEQYF. The DNA of the CDR3 is TGTGCCACCAGTGATGGATACCCTCATCACTACGAGCAGTACTTC.

As concerns this clone: At one boundary the junction diverges from the germline segment, which might be a read error. V usage is TRBV20-1 and J usage is TRBJ2-1; D might be TRBD2 (5 bases). Germline-derived CDR1 and CDR2 are DFQATT and SNEGSKA (reference sequence). This CDR3 is 14 amino acids long. CDR3 coding DNA: TGCAGTGACCCCAGGAGCGGTAGCTACAATGAGCATTTCTTC. Its protein is CSDPRSGSYNEHFF.

The chain links TRBV11-2 to TRBJ1-6; D might be TRBD1 (6 bases). There are 16 residues in the CDR3. Deletions cut 6 bases from V and 5 bases from J, with 17 bases between. Germline CDR1 is SGHAT and CDR2 is FQNNGV. CDR3 protein: CASRNNRDNNNSPLHF. CDR3 DNA: TGTGCCAGCAGAAACAACCGGGACAACAATAATTCACCCCTCCACTTT.

There are many counts of this clone. The rearrangement joins TRBV3-1 to TRBJ2-7, with TRBD1 as a possible D gene (5 bases). CDR1 LGHDT and CDR2 YNNKEL come from the germline V gene (reference sequence). The CDR3 totals 13 residues. V dropped 2 bases and J dropped 5 bases, with 10 bases sitting between them. Written as DNA, the CDR3 is TGTGCCAGCAGCCAACAGGGAAGGGACGAGCAGTACTTC. This encodes CASSQQGRDEQYF.

The rearrangement uses TRBV5-1 and TRBJ2-3, with 8 bases identical to TRBD1. CDR3 length: 16 residues. The V gene end was trimmed by 1 base and the J gene end by 4 bases; junction bases not matched to a gene: 8. Germline V lookup: CDR1 SGHRS, CDR2 YFSETQ. The CDR3 loop is CASSLSGRGQADTQYF. The CDR3 DNA is TGCGCCAGCAGCTTGTCGGGCAGGGGGCAAGCAGATACGCAGTATTTT.